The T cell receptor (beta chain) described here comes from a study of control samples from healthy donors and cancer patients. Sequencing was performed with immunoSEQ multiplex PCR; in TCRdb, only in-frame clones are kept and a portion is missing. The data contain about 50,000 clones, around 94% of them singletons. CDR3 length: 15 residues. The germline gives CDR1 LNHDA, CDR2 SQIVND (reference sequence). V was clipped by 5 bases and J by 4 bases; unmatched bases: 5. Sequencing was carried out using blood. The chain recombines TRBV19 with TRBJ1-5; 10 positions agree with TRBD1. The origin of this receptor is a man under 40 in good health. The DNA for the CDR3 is TGTGCCAGTAGTTTGGGACAGGGGATTAATCAGCCCCAGCATTTT. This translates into CASSLGQGINQPQHF.